The rows below give T cell receptor beta chains drawn from one sample of a study of cytomegalovirus exposure and HLA in healthy donors. TCRdb keeps only in-frame clones here, not all; method: immunoSEQ multiplex PCR. The sample records some 94,000 clones, approximately 71% being singletons. The sample comprised PBMCs. These receptors originate from a man over 45 in good health and CMV-seronegative. The CDR3 runs from the conserved cysteine through the conserved F or W. D genes are given only for firm matches.

DNA: TGTGCCAGCAGTTCTTCTGGCAGGGGTCGGGCGTATGGCTACACCTTC; CDR3: CASSSSGRGRAYGYTF; J: TRBJ1-2; D: NA; length: 16; V: TRBV28
DNA: TGCAGCGTACAGGGGGGAGGCAATGAGCAGTTCTTC; CDR3: CSVQGGGNEQFF; J: TRBJ2-1; D: TRBD1; length: 12; V: TRBV29-1
DNA: TGTGCCAGTAGTATGGGGTATGAGCGGGGAGCTTTCTTT; CDR3: CASSMGYERGAFF; J: TRBJ1-1; D: NA; length: 13; V: TRBV19
DNA: TGTGCCTGGAGTGTACCCGGACAGGGAGTCTATAGCAATCAGCCCCAGCATTTT; CDR3: CAWSVPGQGVYSNQPQHF; J: TRBJ1-5; D: TRBD1; length: 18; V: TRBV30
DNA: TGCAGTGCTAATTTAGCCTATGGCTACACCTTC; CDR3: CSANLAYGYTF; J: TRBJ1-2; D: NA; length: 11; V: TRBV20-1
DNA: TGTGCCTGGAGTCTCACAGGGGCTGGAAACACCATATATTTT; CDR3: CAWSLTGAGNTIYF; J: TRBJ1-3; D: TRBD1; length: 14; V: TRBV30
DNA: TGTGCCAGCGGAAGACTAGCAGTTTTAGATACGCAGTATTTT; CDR3: CASGRLAVLDTQYF; J: TRBJ2-3; D: TRBD2; length: 14; V: TRBV27
DNA: TGTGCCAGCACAACGACACTCAAAAATTCCCCCCTCCACTTT; CDR3: CASTTTLKNSPLHF; J: TRBJ1-6; D: NA; length: 14; V: TRBV28
DNA: TGTGCCAGCAGTGAACGGAGGAACACTGAAGCTTTCTTT; CDR3: CASSERRNTEAFF; J: TRBJ1-1; D: NA; length: 13; V: TRBV2
DNA: TGTGCCAGCAGCTTGGGGCCCCGTACTAGCGGGATAGCAAAGACCCAGTACTTC; CDR3: CASSLGPRTSGIAKTQYF; J: TRBJ2-5; D: TRBD2; length: 18; V: TRBV5-8